This T cell receptor beta chain is drawn from a study of T-cell reconstitution after alpha-beta-depleted transplantation in children (dated by TCRdb to between 2015 and 2016). Regarding the complete study: T-cell immune reconstitution after TCRalphabeta/CD19-depleted allogeneic hematopoietic cell transplantation in children was quantitatively tracked in the study by means of TCR repertoire profiling.

The sample's treatment or condition label, in plain terms: allogeneic hematopoietic cell transplantation with graft depleted of TCRalphabeta T cells and CD19 B cells. The children who served as transplant recipients had been given grafts of TCRalphabeta/CD19-depleted allogeneic hematopoietic cells. Findings and caveats that apply to the study as a whole: The frequencies of hyperexpanded clones fell over the following months, and after one year, T-cell counts and TCRbeta diversity were mostly attributed to newly produced T cells. The apparently early alphabetaT-cell count recovery about two months after transplant was reportedly dependent on only several hundred rapidly expanded clones derived from non-depleted graft cells. In some patients, the high TCRbeta diversity seen at day 60 was put down to recipient T cells and intrathymic progenitors that had survived conditioning.

V is pared back by 0 bases and J by 5 bases, with 13 bases lying between the germline termini. The cysteine opens and the phenylalanine closes a CDR3 of 14 amino acids. The DNA shown is the 42-base CDR3, in frame from base 1. From a lookup of the germline V gene (reference sequence), CDR1 and CDR2 are DFQATT and SNEGSKA. Library generation was performed with PCR. Sequencing was performed on an Illumina HiSeq 2500. To normalize quantification of the TCRbeta repertoire, the TCR libraries were built with molecular barcoding that relied on unique molecular identifiers. The public reads were reanalyzed by TCRdb: fastp trimming at Q25, MiXCR alignment, in-frame beta chains only. Entries are consolidated by CDR3 protein sequence, retaining the most common genes and DNA. The sample table shows hundreds of thousands of distinct CDR3 sequences, and around 7.5% are seen once. Together, the top ten hold roughly 6% of the sample.

This clonotype was seen repeatedly, ten times or more. Its binding antigen is unknown. The sample holds no much larger clone one base away, and base qualities are not on file. The chain links TRBV20-1 with TRBJ1-1; no D gene can be assigned with confidence. Sequencing was performed on PBMCs, mostly from graft donor cells, taken 180 days after TCRalphabeta/CD19-depleted stem cell transplant. This clonotype was sampled from a male patient between 5 and 17 years old who had a stem cell transplant for acute lymphoblastic leukemia, so the T cells may come from the graft donor. The DNA is as follows: TGCAGTGCTAGAGATCTCGGCCGGTGGACTGAAGCTTTCTTT. Protein translation: CSARDLGRWTEAFF.